Below, 26 T cell receptor beta chains from the same sample are listed, as sequenced in a study of cytomegalovirus exposure and HLA in healthy donors. Vbeta (60) and Jbeta (13) primers were used in the PCR. Repertoires were generated with immunoSEQ multiplex PCR, while TCRdb's copy carries only in-frame clones and drops some. Here the sample spans 100,000 or so clones, 65% to 85% being singletons. Material for sequencing was PBMCs. The receptors stem from a woman between 35 and 50 years old in good health and CMV-seronegative.

The CDR3 loop reads CASSRGGPDTQYF. The CDR3 nucleotides read TGTGCCAGCAGTAGGGGAGGACCAGATACGCAGTATTTT. The V gene is TRBV6-5, the J gene TRBJ2-3; possible D gene TRBD2, 6 bases. Trimming took off 5 bases at V and 4 bases at J, with 10 bases between the two ends. Germline CDR1 is MNHEY and CDR2 is SVGAGI. This CDR3 has 13 amino acids.

The chain is built from TRBV7-8 and TRBJ2-7; no reliable D call. V lost 3 bases and J 2 bases, leaving 5 bases between the germline ends. The germline CDR1 and CDR2 sequences are SGHVS and FQNEAQ. The CDR3 loop spans 12 amino acids. CDR3 sequence reads: CASSFHAYEQYF. Here the CDR3 DNA reads TGTGCCAGCAGCTTCCATGCCTACGAGCAGTACTTC.

J is TRBJ2-1 and V is TRBV10-1; D might be TRBD2 (5 bases). The germline V gene encodes CDR1 WNHNN and CDR2 SYGVQD (reference sequence). CDR3 length equals 12 residues. V dropped 5 bases and J dropped 9 bases, with 11 bases sitting between them. Written as DNA, the CDR3 is TGCGCCAGCAGTCTCAGACGGGGTGAGCAGTTCTTC. As protein: CASSLRRGEQFF.

DNA for the CDR3: TGTGCCAGCAGTGCAGGGCTGCCGCCGTACGAGCAGTACTTC. Translating gives CASSAGLPPYEQYF. This sequence joins TRBV6-1 and TRBJ2-7, with D perhaps TRBD1 (5 bases). Between the trimmed V and J ends, which lost 4 bases and 4 bases, there was a span of 14 bases. The CDR3 spans 14 residues. Germline V gene lookup returns CDR1 MNHNS and CDR2 SASEGT.

The chain is built from TRBV6-5 and TRBJ2-5, with 12 bases lining up with TRBD2. The closer fit of TRBJ2-7 to the DNA end suggests the J call may be wrong. The germline gives CDR1 MNHEY, CDR2 SVGAGI. The CDR3 sequence is 15 residues long. The CDR3 DNA is TGTGCCAGCAATCCCCGGACTAGCGGGACCTACGAGCAGTACTTC. Its protein is CASNPRTSGTYEQYF.

This clone was counted a few times. The chain combines TRBV5-1 with TRBJ1-2, with D hard to call. With 2 bases removed from V and 3 bases from J, the gap between germline ends came to 11 bases. CDR1 SGHRS and CDR2 YFSETQ come from the germline V gene. This CDR3 has 14 residues. The CDR3, as DNA: TGCGCCAGCAGCTTCCCGGCAGGTGACTATGGCTACACCTTC. This codes for CASSFPAGDYGYTF.

The chain carries TRBV7-9 and TRBJ1-2; TRBD1 matches 7 bases. Germline lookup yields CDR1 SEHNR and CDR2 FQNEAQ (reference sequence). Trimming took 3 bases from V and 5 from J; bases not matched to a gene: 12. The CDR3 runs 16 residues. CDR3 DNA sequence: TGTGCCAGCAGCTTTAAACAGGGGCAAAGGTTGTATGGCTACACCTTC. Translating gives CASSFKQGQRLYGYTF.

This chain uses TRBV28 with TRBJ1-1; no clear D. There are 13 residues in the CDR3. V gave up 3 bases and J gave up 1 base, with 6 bases separating them. Germline V lookup: CDR1 MDHEN, CDR2 SYDVKM. CDR3 sequence: CASSFNRNTEAFF. The CDR3 nucleotides read TGTGCCAGCAGTTTTAACAGGAACACTGAAGCTTTCTTT. The full variable domain, its missing parts supplied by reference TRBV28 and TRBJ1-1, is DVKVTQSSRYLVKRTGEKVFLECVQDMDHENMFWYRQDPGLGLRLIYFSYDVKMKEKGDIPEGYSVSREKKERFSLILESASTNQTSMYLCASSFNRNTEAFFGQGTRLTVV.

The V and J genes are TRBV5-1 and TRBJ2-5; tentative D call: TRBD1 (5 bases). The CDR3 extends over 14 amino acids. CDR1 is SGHRS and CDR2 is YFSETQ in the germline V gene. The V end was cut by 1 base, the J end by 5 bases, with 12 bases between. CDR3 nucleotides: TGCGCCAGCAGCTTGAGCCCTGGGGCGGAGACCCAGTACTTC. Amino acids: CASSLSPGAETQYF.

The CDR3 coding sequence is TGTGCCAGCAGTTACCACAGCCCCTACGAGCAGTACTTC. Protein product: CASSYHSPYEQYF. J is TRBJ2-7 and V is TRBV6-6; no firm D call. CDR1 is MNHNY, CDR2 SVGAGI, per germline (reference sequence). Trimming cost V 2 bases and J 2 bases, with 7 bases left between them. This CDR3 spans 13 amino acids.

This chain links TRBV5-1 with TRBJ2-1; TRBD2 might be the D (6 bases). The V end lost 7 bases, the J end lost 7 bases, and 30 bases lay between the germline ends. Per germline, CDR1 SGHRS and CDR2 YFSETQ. The CDR3 runs 18 residues. The CDR3 protein is CASGHGRFTSPHKNEQFF. In DNA form, the CDR3 reads TGCGCCAGCGGCCATGGTCGGTTTACTAGCCCCCACAAGAATGAGCAGTTCTTC.

This clone was recorded a few times. V gene TRBV5-1 combines with J gene TRBJ2-2, with 11 nucleotides matching TRBD2. V dropped 0 bases and J dropped 5; count of bases not matched to a gene: 0. Germline V gene lookup returns CDR1 SGHRS and CDR2 YFSETQ. This CDR3 is built from 15 residues. CDR3 sequence (DNA): TGCGCCAGCAGCTTGGCTAGCGGGAGGACCGGGGAGCTGTTTTTT. Amino acids: CASSLASGRTGELFF.

The chain joins TRBV7-8 to TRBJ2-7; D is possibly TRBD2 (5 bases). With 5 bases removed from V and 1 base from J, the gap between germline ends came to 18 bases. CDR3 length: 16 residues. Germline CDR1 reads SGHVS; CDR2 reads FQNEAQ. The DNA of the CDR3 is TGTGCCAGCAGCCGGACCGCCGGGAAAGTATCCTACGAGCAGTACTTC. It yields the protein CASSRTAGKVSYEQYF.

The chain links TRBV5-1 to TRBJ1-1; unclear D gene. Trimming pared 4 bases from V and 8 bases from J, leaving 9 bases between. CDR1 SGHRS and CDR2 YFSETQ come from the germline V gene. This CDR3 has 11 amino acids. The chain's CDR3 is CASSLGSEAFF. The CDR3 DNA reads as TGCGCCAGCAGCCTAGGATCCGAAGCTTTCTTT.

The chain has TRBV11-2 and TRBJ2-6; 11 bases line up with TRBD1. Germline CDR1 SGHAT, CDR2 FQNNGV. Trimming took 1 base from V and 2 from J; bases not matched to a gene: 4. This CDR3 has 18 residues. In DNA form, the CDR3 reads TGTGCCAGCAGCTTAGCGTGGGGACAGGGGGCTGGGGCCAACGTCCTGACTTTC. Translated, it gives CASSLAWGQGAGANVLTF.

The rearrangement uses TRBV9 and TRBJ2-2; TRBD2 agrees at 7 bases. Per germline, CDR1 SGDLS and CDR2 YYNGEE. This CDR3 comprises 14 residues. V was pared by 3 bases and J by 3 bases, with 2 bases of the junction left unmatched. This CDR3 is CASSETSDTGELFF. Here the CDR3 DNA reads TGTGCCAGCAGCGAAACTAGCGACACCGGGGAGCTGTTTTTT.

This sequence joins TRBV27 and TRBJ2-7; tentative D call: TRBD2 (5 bases). Per the germline V gene, CDR1 is MNHEY and CDR2 is SMNVEV (reference sequence). The CDR3 is 14 residues long. V was shortened by 5 bases and J by 4 bases, with 15 bases between the two germline ends. This CDR3 is CASSPGLKPYEQYF. Written as DNA, the CDR3 is TGTGCCAGCAGTCCCGGACTGAAGCCGTACGAGCAGTACTTC.

The V call is TRBV5-1, the J call TRBJ1-5, with D unresolved. The length of the CDR3 is 15 residues. Germline V gives CDR1 SGHRS, CDR2 YFSETQ. Trimming pared 0 bases from V and 1 base from J, leaving 8 bases between. The DNA of the CDR3 is TGCGCCAGCAGCTTGGCCGGAGGGAGCAATCAGCCCCAGCATTTT. As protein: CASSLAGGSNQPQHF.

CDR3 region: CASSPQADLGGYTF. CDR3 nucleotide sequence: TGTGCCAGCAGCCCACAGGCCGACCTGGGAGGCTACACCTTC. The chain carries TRBV7-9 and TRBJ1-2; D is possibly TRBD1 (5 bases). The V end was cut by 5 bases, the J end by 8 bases, with 18 bases between. The CDR3 covers 14 residues. The V gene's germline CDR1 is SEHNR and CDR2 FQNEAQ (reference sequence).

The chain couples TRBV5-8 to TRBJ1-5; D gene unclear. This CDR3 contains 14 residues. Trimming took off 1 base at V and 3 bases at J, with 8 bases between the two ends. Looked up from germline, CDR1 is SGHTS and CDR2 is YDEGEE. As DNA, the CDR3 is TGTGCCAGCAGCTTGAGGCGGGTCAATCAGCCCCAGCATTTT. Its protein product is CASSLRRVNQPQHF.

This clone appeared once. The chain joins TRBV15 to TRBJ2-7, with a weak D call TRBD2 (6 bases). The V gene's germline CDR1 is LNHNV and CDR2 YYDKDF (reference sequence). CDR3 size: 15 residues. Trimming removed 0 bases at V and 3 bases at J, with 12 bases between. In DNA form, the CDR3 reads TGTGCCACCAGCAGAGAGGGCGGGAAGAACTACGAGCAGTACTTC. Protein sequence: CATSREGGKNYEQYF.

This clone was seen a handful of times. This chain connects TRBV7-8 to TRBJ2-1; a weak D match, TRBD2 (6 bases). This CDR3 spans 16 amino acids. Germline V gives CDR1 SGHVS, CDR2 FQNEAQ. Trimming removed 1 base at V and 2 bases at J, with 12 bases between. The CDR3 region has the DNA TGTGCCAGCAGCTTAGTGCGCTGGGGGGCCTACAATGAGCAGTTCTTC. This codes for CASSLVRWGAYNEQFF.

About this clone itself: Compared with germline, one end of the junction differs, possibly owing to a read error. The V gene is TRBV7-9, the J gene TRBJ2-7; TRBD1 is a possible D gene (5 bases). The germline CDR1 and CDR2 sequences are SEHNR and FQNEAQ (reference sequence). The CDR3 is 12 amino acids. CDR3 nucleotide sequence: TGTTCCAGCAGCTTGACAGACTACGAGCAGTACTTC. Translation gives CSSSLTDYEQYF.

In its sample, this clone was seen a few times. This sequence joins TRBV7-9 and TRBJ1-4; no definite D call. With 5 bases removed from V and 5 bases from J, the gap between germline ends came to 12 bases. This CDR3 region has 14 residues. The germline V gene encodes CDR1 SEHNR and CDR2 FQNEAQ (reference sequence). The DNA for the CDR3 is TGTGCCAGCAGCCCGCCTAACCGAAATGAAAAACTGTTTTTT. Translating it yields CASSPPNRNEKLFF.

A single count supports this clone. The V gene is TRBV7-2, the J gene TRBJ2-1; 11 nucleotides align to TRBD2. Germline assignment: CDR1 SGHTA and CDR2 FQGNSA. CDR3 length: 18 residues. The junction had 9 bases not matched to a gene; V was cut back by 2 bases and J by 3 bases. CDR3 amino acids: CASSLSAGSGGGYNEQFF. CDR3 sequence (DNA): TGTGCCAGCAGCTTATCGGCGGGTAGCGGGGGGGGCTACAATGAGCAGTTCTTC. Using reference TRBV7-2 and TRBJ2-1 for the parts outside the CDR3, the full variable domain is GAGVSQSPSNKVTEKGKDVELRCDPISGHTALYWYRQSLGQGLEFLIYFQGNSAPDKSGLPSDRFSAERTGGSVSTLTIQRTQQEDSAVYLCASSLSAGSGGGYNEQFFGPGTRLTVL.

A word on this clone: One end of the junction fails to match germline, which may point to a read error. This sequence joins TRBV7-3 and TRBJ2-1, with D possibly being TRBD1 or TRBD2 (6 bases each). The CDR3 sequence is 14 residues long. Looked up from germline, CDR1 is SGHTA and CDR2 is FQGTGA. The DNA for the CDR3 is TGTGCCAGCACCTTAGGGGGGTCCCACAATGAGCAGTTCTTC. Translation: CASTLGGSHNEQFF.